This TCR beta chain is from a study of T cell changes during pregnancy in multiple sclerosis. Assay used: immunoSEQ multiplex PCR; TCRdb lists only in-frame clones, some missing. This sample yields 90,000 to 95,000 clones, of which over 80% are seen a single time; around 4.1% belongs to the top ten. Looked up from germline, CDR1 is MNHEY and CDR2 is SMNVEV (reference sequence). The V end was cut by 6 bases, the J end by 5 bases, with 16 bases between. The CDR3 is 14 residues long. The TCR sequence derives from a female donor with multiple sclerosis, enrolled in a pregnancy study. The gene calls are TRBV27 and TRBJ1-1; maybe TRBD1 (5 bases). The specimen comprised peripheral blood, sampled in the first trimester of pregnancy. This CDR3 reads CASSTGTWGTEAFF. The CDR3 region has the DNA TGTGCCAGCAGCACCGGGACTTGGGGGACTGAAGCTTTCTTT.